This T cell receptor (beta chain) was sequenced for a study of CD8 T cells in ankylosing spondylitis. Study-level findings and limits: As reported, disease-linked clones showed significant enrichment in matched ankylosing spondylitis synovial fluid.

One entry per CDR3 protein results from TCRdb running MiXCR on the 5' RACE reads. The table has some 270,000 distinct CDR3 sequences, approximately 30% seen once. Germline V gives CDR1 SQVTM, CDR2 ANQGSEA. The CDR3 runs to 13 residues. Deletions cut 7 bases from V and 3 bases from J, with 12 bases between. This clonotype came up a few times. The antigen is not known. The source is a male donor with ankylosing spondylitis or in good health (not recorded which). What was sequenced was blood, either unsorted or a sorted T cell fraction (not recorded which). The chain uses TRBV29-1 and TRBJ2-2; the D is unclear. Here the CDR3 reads CSAQPPHTGELFF. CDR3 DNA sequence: TGCAGCGCCCAACCGCCACACACCGGGGAGCTGTTTTTT.